This record looks at one T cell receptor beta chain sequence and its context. The sample is drawn from a study of shared clonotypes between healthy human individuals. Study background: The cohort comprised a couple of women and a few men. Their ages spanned 18 to 49 years. Plates per donor: three CD4 naive, three CD4 memory, two CD8 naive, one CD8 memory.

The study drew its donors from healthy HIV-negative adults without recent acute infections or vaccinations. The data were produced by immunoSEQ multiplex PCR, yet TCRdb's version contains in-frame clones alone and is incomplete. The data hold about 2.4 million clones, with 90% to 95% observed a single time. With V trimmed by 4 bases and J by 2 bases, 6 bases remained unmatched. This CDR3 comprises 17 residues. The V gene's germline CDR1 is ENHRY and CDR2 SYGVKD. The sequence was obtained from a man younger than 30 in good health. The sample consisted of naive CD4+ T cells sorted from blood. Subset meaning: CD45RA+ positively selected. The chain recombines TRBV10-3 with TRBJ2-6, with 9 nucleotides matching TRBD1. The CDR3, as DNA: TGTGCCATCAGTGTTGGGACAGGGAAGGCTGGGGCCAACGTCCTGACTTTC. Residues: CAISVGTGKAGANVLTF.